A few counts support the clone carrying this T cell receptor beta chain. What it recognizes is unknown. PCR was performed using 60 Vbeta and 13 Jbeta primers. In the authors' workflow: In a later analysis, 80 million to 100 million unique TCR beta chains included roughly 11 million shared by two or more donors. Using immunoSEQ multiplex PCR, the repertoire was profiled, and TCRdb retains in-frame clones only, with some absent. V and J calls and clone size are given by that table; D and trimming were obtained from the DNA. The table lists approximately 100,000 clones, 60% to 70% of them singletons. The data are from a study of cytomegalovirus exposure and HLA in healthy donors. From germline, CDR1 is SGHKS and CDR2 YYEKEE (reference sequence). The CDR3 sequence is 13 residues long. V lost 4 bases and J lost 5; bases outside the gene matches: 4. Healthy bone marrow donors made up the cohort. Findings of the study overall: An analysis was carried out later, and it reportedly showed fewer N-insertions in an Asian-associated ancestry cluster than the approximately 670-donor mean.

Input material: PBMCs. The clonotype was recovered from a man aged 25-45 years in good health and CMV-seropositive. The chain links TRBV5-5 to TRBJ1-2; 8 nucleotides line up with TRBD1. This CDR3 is CASSLDRGYGYTF. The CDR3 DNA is TGTGCCAGCAGCCTCGACAGGGGATATGGCTACACCTTC. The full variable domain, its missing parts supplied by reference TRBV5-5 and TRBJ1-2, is DAGVTQSPTHLIKTRGQQVTLRCSPISGHKSVSWYQQVLGQGPQFIFQYYEKEERGRGNFPDRFSARQFPNYSSELNVNALLLGDSALYLCASSLDRGYGYTFGSGTRLTVV.